This record concerns one T cell receptor beta chain sequence. Its antigen is still unknown. Lung cancer patients with chemo-refractory metastatic non-small-cell disease were given focal radiation plus CTLA-4 blockade with ipilimumab. This entry comes from a study of radiotherapy plus CTLA-4 blockade in lung cancer. As for the study in general: There were objective responses in 18% of patients, and around 32% had disease control. Findings of the study overall: Response, reportedly, was best predicted by interferon-beta along with early blood T cell clone dynamics.

Profiled with immunoSEQ multiplex PCR; TCRdb holds only in-frame clones, not every one. Of tens of thousands of clones in the sample, roughly 77% were seen once. Trimming cost V 2 bases and J 3 bases, with 12 bases left between them. Germline values: CDR1 SGHRS, CDR2 YFSETQ. The CDR3 totals 15 residues. The material sequenced was peripheral blood, taken from a patient treated with radiotherapy plus ipilimumab. The sequence came from a human donor with non-small cell lung cancer whose response to radiotherapy plus ipilimumab could not be evaluated. The chain recombines TRBV5-1 with TRBJ2-1, with TRBD2 as a possible D gene (6 bases). CDR3 protein: CASSLPGAIYNEQFF. CDR3 nucleotides: TGCGCCAGCAGCTTACCGGGAGCCATCTACAATGAGCAGTTCTTC.